This note documents a single TCR beta chain sequence. Antigen unknown. Deep level was the assay's run setting. Clones were read by immunoSEQ multiplex PCR, and TCRdb kept only the in-frame ones, dropping some. The table lists about 1,900,000 clones, 85% to 95% of them singletons. Naive CD8 cells were CD45RO-negative, positively selected for CCR7, excluding terminally differentiated effector memory CD45RA+ cells. The data stem from a study of shared clonotypes between healthy human individuals. Overall study context: CD4 naive cells filled three plates per donor, CD4 memory three, CD8 naive two and CD8 memory one. Study conclusions and caveats: Naive subsets generally had larger estimated richness than memory subsets. Compared with clonotypes that all four donors shared, non-shared clonotypes had lower generation probabilities.

Trimming left V 5 bases short and J 3 bases short, with 10 bases between. The CDR3 spans 13 residues. Germline-derived CDR1 and CDR2 are MDHEN and SYDVKM. This receptor was taken from a man between 18 and 29 years old in good health. The chain uses TRBV28 and TRBJ1-2; TRBD1 might be the D (5 bases). Sequenced input: naive CD8+ T cells sorted from blood. The CDR3: CASSGRAYYGYTF. CDR3 bases: TGTGCCAGCAGTGGCAGGGCGTACTATGGCTACACCTTC.